This T cell receptor beta chain was recorded in a study of T cells in Graves' hyperthyroidism and ophthalmopathy. Whole-study context: Pretreatment peripheral blood was obtained at initial diagnosis. Whole-study results and caveats: Prediction of ophthalmopathy progression came a median around 6.5 months pre-onset.

This clonotype was detected ten times or more. Antigen specificity is unknown. Duration under 3 months, a NOSPECS grade of at least 4, and a Clinical Activity Score of at least 3 characterized the ophthalmopathy patients. Amplification yielded TCR beta CDR3 regions, with RNA transcripts as the source. Carried out on the TCR CDR3, a first-round RT-PCR used the HTBI primer set. TCRdb redid the calling of the multiplex PCR reads with MiXCR, one entry per CDR3 protein. The data contain 300,000 to 450,000 distinct CDR3 sequences, about a sixth of them singletons. The TCR originated in a woman aged 40 to 50 with Graves' ophthalmopathy. The sequenced material came from blood.

CDR3 coding DNA: TGTGCCAGCAGCCACACCTCGACAGGTCCCAAGACCCAGTACTTC. It encodes CASSHTSTGPKTQYF. The V gene is TRBV7-2, the J gene TRBJ2-5, with D possibly being TRBD1 (6 bases). V was trimmed by 5 bases and J by 6 bases, leaving 19 bases between them. CDR3 size: 15 residues. CDR1 SGHTA and CDR2 FQGNSA come from the germline V gene.